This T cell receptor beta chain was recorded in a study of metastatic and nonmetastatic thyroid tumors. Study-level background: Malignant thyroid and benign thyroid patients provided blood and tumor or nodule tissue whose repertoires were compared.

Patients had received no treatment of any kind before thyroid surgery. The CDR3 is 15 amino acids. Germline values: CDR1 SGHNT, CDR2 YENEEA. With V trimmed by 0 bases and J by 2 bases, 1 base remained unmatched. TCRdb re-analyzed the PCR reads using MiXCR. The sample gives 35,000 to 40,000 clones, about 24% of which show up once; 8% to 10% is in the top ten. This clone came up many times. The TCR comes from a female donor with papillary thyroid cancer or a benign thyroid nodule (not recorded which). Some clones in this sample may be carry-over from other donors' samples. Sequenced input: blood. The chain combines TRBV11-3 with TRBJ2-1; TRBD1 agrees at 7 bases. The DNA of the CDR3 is TGTGCCAGCAGCTTAGACGACAGGGCCTACAATGAGCAGTTCTTC. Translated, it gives CASSLDDRAYNEQFF. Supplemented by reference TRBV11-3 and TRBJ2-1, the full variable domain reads EAGVVQSPRYKIIEKKQPVAFWCNPISGHNTLYWYLQNLGQGPELLIRYENEEAVDDSQLPKDRFSAERLKGVDSTLKIQPAELGDSAVYLCASSLDDRAYNEQFFGPGTRLTVL.